Below, 4 T cell receptor beta chains from the same sample are listed, as sequenced in a study of cytomegalovirus exposure and HLA in healthy donors. The PCR was carried out with 60 Vbeta primers and 13 Jbeta primers. TCRdb keeps only in-frame clones here, not all; method: immunoSEQ multiplex PCR. The sample consists of about 94,000 clones, approximately 77% of them appearing once. Sequenced: PBMCs. Receptor source: a human donor in good health.

This clone showed up just once. This chain uses TRBV28 with TRBJ2-6; D is unresolved. The CDR3 is made up of 16 amino acids. In germline, CDR1 is MDHEN, CDR2 SYDVKM. The ends were cut back, 1 base at V and 0 bases at J, with 7 bases in the middle. The CDR3 spells CASSLSRLSGANVLTF. The CDR3 DNA follows: TGTGCCAGCAGTTTATCTAGGCTCTCTGGGGCCAACGTCCTGACTTTC.

The chain carries TRBV5-1 and TRBJ2-7; 8 nucleotides align to TRBD2. V shed 5 bases, J shed 0 bases, and the junction held 13 bases outside the gene matches. The CDR3 has 17 amino acids. CDR1 SGHRS and CDR2 YFSETQ come from the germline V gene. The CDR3 nucleotides are TGCGCCAGCAGACCCGGACTAGCTTGGAGGGGCTCCTACGAGCAGTACTTC. Its protein is CASRPGLAWRGSYEQYF.

In the case of this clone: The sample has other DNA sequences that encode this CDR3 too. The chain carries TRBV29-1 and TRBJ2-1, with 14 bases aligning to TRBD2. The V and J ends lost 4 bases and 4 bases, in that order; junction bases with no gene match: 12. The CDR3 is made up of 18 amino acids. Germline CDR1 is SQVTM and CDR2 is ANQGSEA. CDR3 bases: TGCAGCGTTGTGGCCGCCGGGACTAGCGGGAGCTGGTACAATGAGCAGTTCTTC. Protein product: CSVVAAGTSGSWYNEQFF.

The rearrangement joins TRBV7-2 to TRBJ1-2, with no clear D. The V and J ends lost 1 base and 8 bases respectively, with 11 bases between them. CDR1 and CDR2 (germline): SGHTA, FQGNSA. The CDR3 is 13 residues long. Here the CDR3 reads CASSLVGQAGYTF. CDR3 DNA sequence: TGTGCCAGCAGCTTAGTTGGGCAGGCAGGCTACACCTTC.